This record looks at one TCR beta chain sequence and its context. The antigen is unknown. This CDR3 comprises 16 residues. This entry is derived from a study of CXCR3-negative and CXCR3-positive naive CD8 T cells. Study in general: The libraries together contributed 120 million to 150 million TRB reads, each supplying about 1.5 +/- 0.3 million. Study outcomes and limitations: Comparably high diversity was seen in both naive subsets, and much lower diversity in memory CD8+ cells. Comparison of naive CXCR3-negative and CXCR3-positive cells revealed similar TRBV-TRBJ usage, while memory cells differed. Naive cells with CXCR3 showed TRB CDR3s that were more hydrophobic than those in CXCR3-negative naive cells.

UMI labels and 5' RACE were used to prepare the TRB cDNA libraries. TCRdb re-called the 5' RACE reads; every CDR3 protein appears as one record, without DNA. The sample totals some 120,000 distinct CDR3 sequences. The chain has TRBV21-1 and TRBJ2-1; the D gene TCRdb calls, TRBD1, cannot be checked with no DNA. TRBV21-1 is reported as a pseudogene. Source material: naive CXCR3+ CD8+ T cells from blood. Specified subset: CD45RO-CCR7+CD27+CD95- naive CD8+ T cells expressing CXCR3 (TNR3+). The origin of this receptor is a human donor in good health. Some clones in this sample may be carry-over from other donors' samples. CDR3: CASSKQGGVIRREQFF.